The 4 T cell receptor beta chains presented below share a single source sample, sequenced in a study of CD8+CD57+ T cells in acquired aplastic anemia. The use of genomic DNA as template underpinned the TCR beta VDJ and CDR3 profiling. TCRdb re-called the reads through MiXCR, storing one row per CDR3 protein. The sample lists about 81,000 distinct CDR3 sequences; approximately 45% were seen once. Material for sequencing was sorted CD4+, CD8+, or CD8+CD57+ T cells (not recorded which) from PBMCs. These receptors came from a human donor in good health, serving as a control.

This clonotype showed up just a few times. It may be a read error: a sequence one base away is much more abundant. The chain couples TRBV11-2 to TRBJ1-6, with 7 bases matching TRBD1. This CDR3 is built from 15 residues. CDR1 and CDR2 (germline): SGHAT, FQNNGV. CDR3 in DNA: TGTGCCCGCAGCGACCCCGGGACAGACAATTCACCCCTCCACTTT. It codes for CARSDPGTDNSPLHF.

The rearrangement joins TRBV19 to TRBJ1-2; 9 bases map to TRBD1. CDR1 LNHDA and CDR2 SQIVND come from the germline V gene (reference sequence). V lost 6 bases to trimming and J lost 6 bases; unmatched junction nucleotides: 5. The CDR3 contains 13 residues. The DNA for the CDR3 is TGTGCCAGTAGCCAAAGGACAGGGGATGGCTACACCTTC. It is translated as CASSQRTGDGYTF.

This clonotype was seen more than once but under ten times. The chain uses TRBV27 and TRBJ1-6; D gene ambiguous. The CDR3 consists of 13 residues. CDR1 and CDR2 (germline): MNHEY, SMNVEV (reference sequence). Deletions cut 3 bases from V and 13 bases from J, with 13 bases between. CDR3 residues: CASSLGFIAPLHF. CDR3 coding DNA: TGTGCCAGCAGTTTGGGGTTTATAGCCCCCCTCCACTTT.

This clonotype has at least ten counts. The V and J genes are TRBV27 and TRBJ2-7; 7 bases are shared with TRBD1. Germline V lookup: CDR1 MNHEY, CDR2 SMNVEV (reference sequence). Trimming cost V 5 bases and J 2 bases; bases outside gene matches: 6. The CDR3 extends over 14 amino acids. This CDR3 is CASSPQGSAYEQYF. CDR3 nucleotides: TGTGCCAGCAGTCCACAGGGGTCCGCCTACGAGCAGTACTTC.